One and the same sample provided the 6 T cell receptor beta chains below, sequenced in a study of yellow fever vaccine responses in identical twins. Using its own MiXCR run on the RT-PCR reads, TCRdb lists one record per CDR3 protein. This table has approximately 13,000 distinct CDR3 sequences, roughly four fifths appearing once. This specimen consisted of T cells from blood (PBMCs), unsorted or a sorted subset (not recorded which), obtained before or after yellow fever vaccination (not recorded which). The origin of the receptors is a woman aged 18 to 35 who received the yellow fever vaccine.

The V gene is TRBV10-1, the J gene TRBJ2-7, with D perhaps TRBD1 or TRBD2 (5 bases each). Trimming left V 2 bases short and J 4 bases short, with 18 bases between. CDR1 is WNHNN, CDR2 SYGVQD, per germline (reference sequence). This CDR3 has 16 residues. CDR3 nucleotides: TGCGCCAGCAGTGAGGACCGGGGCATGATAAATTACGAGCAGTACTTC. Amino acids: CASSEDRGMINYEQYF.

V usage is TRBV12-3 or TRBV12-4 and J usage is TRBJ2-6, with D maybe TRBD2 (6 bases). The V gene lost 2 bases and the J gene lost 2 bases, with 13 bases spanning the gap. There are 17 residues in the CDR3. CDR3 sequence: CASSLRTGDPGANVLTF. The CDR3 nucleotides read TGTGCCAGCAGTTTACGTACGGGAGATCCTGGGGCCAACGTCCTGACTTTC.

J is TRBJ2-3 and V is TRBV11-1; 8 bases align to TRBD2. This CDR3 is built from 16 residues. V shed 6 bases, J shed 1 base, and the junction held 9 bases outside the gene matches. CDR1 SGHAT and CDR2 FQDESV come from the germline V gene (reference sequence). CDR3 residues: CASSPPGLVGTDTQYF. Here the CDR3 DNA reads TGTGCCAGCAGTCCCCCGGGACTAGTTGGCACAGATACGCAGTATTTT.

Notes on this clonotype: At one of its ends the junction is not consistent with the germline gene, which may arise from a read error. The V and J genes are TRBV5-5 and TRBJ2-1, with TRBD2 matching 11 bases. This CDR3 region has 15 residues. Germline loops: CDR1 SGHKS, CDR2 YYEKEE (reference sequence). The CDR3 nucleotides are TGTGCCAGCAGATTGGGACTAGCGGCTCACAATGAGCAGTTCTTC. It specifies CASRLGLAAHNEQFF.

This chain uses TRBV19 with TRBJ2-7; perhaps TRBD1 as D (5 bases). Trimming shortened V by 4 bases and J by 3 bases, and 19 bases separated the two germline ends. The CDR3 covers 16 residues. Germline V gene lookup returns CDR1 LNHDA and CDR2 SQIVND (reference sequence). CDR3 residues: CASSTRDRGLGYEQYF. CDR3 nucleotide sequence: TGTGCCAGTAGTACCAGAGATAGGGGCCTTGGCTACGAGCAGTACTTC.

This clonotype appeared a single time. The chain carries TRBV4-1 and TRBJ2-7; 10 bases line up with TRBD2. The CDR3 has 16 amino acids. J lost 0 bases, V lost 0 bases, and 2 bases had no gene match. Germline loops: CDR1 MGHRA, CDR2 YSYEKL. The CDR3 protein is CASSQDRTSGSYEQYF. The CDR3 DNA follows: TGCGCCAGCAGCCAAGACCGGACTAGCGGCTCCTACGAGCAGTACTTC.